Listed below are T cell receptor beta chains from one sample, sequenced in a study of blood T cell repertoires in COVID-19. Generated by immunoSEQ multiplex PCR, the TCRdb table keeps only in-frame clones and is missing some. The table has 300,000 to 350,000 clones, 85% to 95% seen once. The specimen sequenced was PBMCs or T cells enriched from blood (not recorded which). The receptors derive from a woman aged 25 to 39 who had been exposed to COVID-19. The CDR3 runs from the conserved cysteine through the conserved F or W. The D gene is left open where the match is weak. The listing skips clone size in some rows; elsewhere it reads once, few, many or a size class.

D: -; V: TRBV4-1; J: TRBJ2-3; size: -; DNA: TGCGCCAGCAGCCACCGGGGAACGGGGGGACACACAGATACGCAGTATTTT; CDR3: CASSHRGTGGHTDTQYF
D: TRBD1; V: TRBV6-6; J: TRBJ1-2; size: -; DNA: TGTGCCAGCAGTTACTCCCAGGGGGCGCGAAACTATGGCTACACCTTC; CDR3: CASSYSQGARNYGYTF
D: -; V: TRBV5-1; J: TRBJ1-4; size: -; DNA: TGCGCCAGCAGCCAAGGGGAGGTTAGGGAAAAACTGTTTTTT; CDR3: CASSQGEVREKLFF
D: -; V: TRBV5-1; J: TRBJ2-7; size: few; DNA: TGCGCCAGCAGCTTATATCAGGGTAGCTCCTACGAGCAGTACTTC; CDR3: CASSLYQGSSYEQYF
D: -; V: TRBV10-3; J: TRBJ1-1; size: -; DNA: TGTGCCATCAGTGAAAGGGCAGGGAGGGAAGCTTTCTTT; CDR3: CAISERAGREAFF
D: -; V: TRBV7-2; J: TRBJ2-7; size: few; DNA: TGTGCCAGCAGCTTAAGTCAGGGTGTCTACGAGCAGTACTTC; CDR3: CASSLSQGVYEQYF
D: TRBD1; V: TRBV6-5; J: TRBJ1-1; size: -; DNA: TGTGCCAGCAGTTCCACTCAGGGGGCGTATGTGGGAGCTTTCTTT; CDR3: CASSSTQGAYVGAFF
D: -; V: TRBV11-2; J: TRBJ1-6; size: -; DNA: TGTGCCAGCAGCTTAGGGGGGGGCGGTAATTCACCCCTCCACTTT; CDR3: CASSLGGGGNSPLHF
D: TRBD1; V: TRBV6-5; J: TRBJ1-2; size: -; DNA: TGTGCCAGCAGTTACTTGACAGGGGGCGGCTACACCTTC; CDR3: CASSYLTGGGYTF
D: -; V: TRBV4-3; J: TRBJ1-2; size: -; DNA: TGCGCCAGCAGCCAAGTTCCGGGTAAAGACTATGGCTACACCTTC; CDR3: CASSQVPGKDYGYTF
D: -; V: TRBV5-1; J: TRBJ1-4; size: once; DNA: TGCGCCAGCAGTCCCGGACACGTTCCCGCCAACCATAATGAAAAACTGTTTTTT; CDR3: CASSPGHVPANHNEKLFF
D: -; V: TRBV18; J: TRBJ1-6; size: -; DNA: TGTGCCAGCTCACCAGCCCGGGACACTTATAATTCACCCCTCCACTTT; CDR3: CASSPARDTYNSPLHF
D: -; V: TRBV18; J: TRBJ1-1; size: -; DNA: TGTGCCAGCTCACCACAGCCCCTGAACACTGAAGCTTTCTTT; CDR3: CASSPQPLNTEAFF
D: -; V: TRBV29-1; J: TRBJ2-7; size: -; DNA: TGCAGCGTTAACCCGGGGTCAAACGAGCAGTACTTC; CDR3: CSVNPGSNEQYF
D: TRBD1; V: TRBV9; J: TRBJ2-1; size: -; DNA: TGTGCCAGCAGCCCCGGACAGGGGGCTACGTCGAGCTCCTACAATGAGCAGTTCTTC; CDR3: CASSPGQGATSSSYNEQFF
D: TRBD1; V: TRBV5-1; J: TRBJ2-7; size: few; DNA: TGCGCCAGCAGCCCCGGGACAGGGGGCTCCATGTCCTACGAGCAGTACTTC; CDR3: CASSPGTGGSMSYEQYF
D: TRBD1; V: TRBV7-2; J: TRBJ2-5; size: -; DNA: TGTGCCAGCAGCTCACGGACAGGGGGCCGTGAGACCCAGTACTTC; CDR3: CASSSRTGGRETQYF
D: TRBD1; V: TRBV5-4; J: TRBJ1-2; size: -; DNA: TGTGCCAGCAGCTTCGTCCGACAGGGAGCTAACTATGGCTACACCTTC; CDR3: CASSFVRQGANYGYTF
D: TRBD1; V: TRBV6-6; J: TRBJ1-2; size: -; DNA: TGTGCCAGCAGTCTCCAGTACATTCAACAGGGGGCCTATGGCTACACCTTC; CDR3: CASSLQYIQQGAYGYTF
D: -; V: TRBV10-3; J: TRBJ2-1; size: -; DNA: TGTGCCATCAGTGATTCGCAGGGCGGCAATGAGCAGTTCTTC; CDR3: CAISDSQGGNEQFF
D: -; V: TRBV7-3; J: TRBJ2-1; size: -; DNA: TGTGCCAGCAGCTTAATGGCGGGGGCCAACAATGAGCAGTTCTTC; CDR3: CASSLMAGANNEQFF
D: -; V: TRBV3-1/TRBV3-2; J: TRBJ1-2; size: -; DNA: TGTGCCAGCAGCCCTCCGGGGGGGAACTATGGCTACACCTTC; CDR3: CASSPPGGNYGYTF
D: TRBD1; V: TRBV2; J: TRBJ1-1; size: few; DNA: TGTGCCAGCGGGGGACAGGGGGCCACTGAAGCTTTCTTT; CDR3: CASGGQGATEAFF
D: -; V: TRBV6-4; J: TRBJ1-5; size: once; DNA: TGTGCCAGCAGTGAACCAGGGTCTAGCAATCAGCCCCAGCATTTT; CDR3: CASSEPGSSNQPQHF